The next 22 T cell receptor beta chains were all read from a single sample in a study of blood T cell repertoires in COVID-19. Clones were sequenced by immunoSEQ multiplex PCR, and TCRdb holds only the in-frame ones, with some missing. The data hold a few hundred thousand clones, with 86% observed a single time. Sequenced sample: peripheral blood. These receptors came from a man younger than 45 with active or convalescent COVID-19.

This clone appeared a single time. The chain joins TRBV3-1 (or the pseudogene TRBV3-2) to TRBJ2-7; D gene uncertain. Per germline, CDR1 LGHDT and CDR2 YNNKEL (reference sequence). The CDR3 runs to 13 residues. Trimming took 0 bases from V and 0 from J, leaving 3 bases between them. The chain's CDR3 is CASSQDHSYEQYF. The CDR3 DNA sequence: TGTGCCAGCAGCCAAGACCACTCCTACGAGCAGTACTTC.

The rearrangement links TRBV27 to TRBJ1-2, with 8 bases that match TRBD1. V shed 7 bases and J 4 bases; nucleotides not matched to a gene: 17. The CDR3 spans 17 residues. CDR1 and CDR2 from the germline V gene are MNHEY and SMNVEV (reference sequence). This chain's CDR3 is CASKTEGAGQGRYGYTF. The CDR3 DNA reads TGTGCCAGCAAAACTGAAGGGGCCGGACAGGGCCGCTATGGCTACACCTTC.

The rearrangement joins TRBV2 to TRBJ1-2, with 8 bases aligning to TRBD1. J gave up 2 bases and V 5 bases, and 7 bases lay outside the gene matches. The length of the CDR3 is 15 residues. Germline V gene data show CDR1 as SNHLY and CDR2 as FYNNEI. The CDR3 DNA reads TGTGCCAGCAGTCAGGACAGGGCTGGGAACTATGGCTACACCTTC. It yields the protein CASSQDRAGNYGYTF. Supplemented by reference TRBV2 and TRBJ1-2, the full variable domain reads EPEVTQTPSHQVTQMGQEVILRCVPISNHLYFYWYRQILGQKVEFLVSFYNNEISEKSEIFDDQFSVERPDGSNFTLKIRSTKLEDSAMYFCASSQDRAGNYGYTFGSGTRLTVV.

The chain combines TRBV25-1 with TRBJ2-2; no reliable D call. The V gene's germline CDR1 is MGHDK and CDR2 SYGVNS. The CDR3 sequence is 14 residues long. V shed 7 bases and J shed 6 bases, with 15 bases lying between them. The CDR3 region is CASILTEVAGELFF. Here the CDR3 DNA reads TGTGCCAGCATACTGACTGAAGTGGCCGGGGAGCTGTTTTTT. Complete variable domain (other parts from reference TRBV25-1 and TRBJ2-2): EADIYQTPRYLVIGTGKKITLECSQTMGHDKMYWYQQDPGMELHLIHYSYGVNSTEKGDLSSESTVSRIRTEHFPLTLESARPSHTSQYLCASILTEVAGELFFGEGSRLTVL.

The V and J genes are TRBV9 and TRBJ1-1; D is unclear. The CDR3 is made up of 15 amino acids. V lost 3 bases to trimming and J lost 1 base, with 13 bases between them. CDR1 and CDR2 from the germline V gene are SGDLS and YYNGEE. The CDR3 protein is CASSDSSGWNTEAFF. The CDR3 DNA reads TGTGCCAGCAGCGACAGCTCTGGGTGGAACACTGAAGCTTTCTTT.

J is TRBJ2-2 and V is TRBV13; 7 bases fit TRBD1. V dropped 5 bases and J dropped 7; count of bases not matched to a gene: 10. CDR3 length equals 15 residues. Germline V gene sequence: CDR1 PRHDT, CDR2 FYEKMQ (reference sequence). The CDR3 DNA reads TGTGCCAGCAGCGCCGACAGGGCTCTTGGCGGGGAGCTGTTTTTT. Protein: CASSADRALGGELFF.

The chain employs TRBV6-1 and TRBJ1-6, with D maybe TRBD1 (6 bases). CDR1 MNHNS and CDR2 SASEGT come from the germline V gene. The V and J ends lost 3 bases and 7 bases respectively, with 13 bases between them. The CDR3 covers 15 residues. CDR3 protein: CASSDRGGGNSPLHF. CDR3 nucleotides: TGTGCCAGCAGTGACAGGGGTGGGGGAAATTCACCCCTCCACTTT.

The chain has TRBV7-3 and TRBJ2-1; TRBD1 matches at 10 bases. This CDR3 comprises 14 residues. From germline, CDR1 is SGHTA and CDR2 FQGTGA. J was trimmed by 8 bases and V by 4 bases; bases with no gene match: 5. CDR3 amino acids: CASSSGTGVHEQFF. Here the CDR3 DNA reads TGTGCCAGCAGCTCCGGGACAGGGGTACATGAGCAGTTCTTC.

This chain links TRBV5-5 with TRBJ1-2; TRBD1 agrees at 7 bases. V lost 2 bases to trimming and J lost 3 bases; unmatched junction nucleotides: 4. The CDR3 is 14 residues long. CDR1 SGHKS and CDR2 YYEKEE come from the germline V gene (reference sequence). CDR3 amino acids: CASSFQGVDYGYTF. Here the CDR3 DNA reads TGTGCCAGCAGCTTCCAGGGGGTGGACTATGGCTACACCTTC.

This chain joins TRBV11-2 and TRBJ1-1; no clear D. Per germline, CDR1 SGHAT and CDR2 FQNNGV. V was trimmed by 4 bases and J by 5 bases, leaving 5 bases between them. CDR3 length: 11 residues. The CDR3 nucleotides are TGTGCCAGCAGCTCCTATACTGAAGCTTTCTTT. Protein product: CASSSYTEAFF.

The rearrangement links TRBV18 to TRBJ2-1, with 7 bases aligning to TRBD2. V trimming: 3 bases; J trimming: 6 bases; junction bases outside the gene matches: 14. This CDR3 contains 17 residues. The germline gives CDR1 KGHSH, CDR2 LQKENI. Here the CDR3 reads CASSPRSNRGDSNEQFF. The CDR3, as DNA: TGTGCCAGCTCACCTCGTTCGAATCGGGGGGACTCCAATGAGCAGTTCTTC.

V gene TRBV11-1 combines with J gene TRBJ1-1; 8 bases are a match to TRBD1. From germline, CDR1 is SGHAT and CDR2 FQDESV (reference sequence). This CDR3 is built from 14 residues. With 5 bases clipped from V and 3 bases from J, the junction kept 5 bases outside the gene matches. CDR3 in DNA: TGTGCCAGCAGCCCCGGACAGGGACACACTGAAGCTTTCTTT. Translated, it gives CASSPGQGHTEAFF.

This chain joins TRBV19 and TRBJ2-3; possible D gene TRBD1, 5 bases. CDR3 length: 15 amino acids. V was cut by 3 bases and J by 0 bases, with 10 bases left in between. Germline CDR1 reads LNHDA; CDR2 reads SQIVND (reference sequence). The CDR3 sequence: CASSIQGGSTDTQYF. The CDR3 coding sequence is TGTGCCAGTAGTATCCAGGGTGGTAGCACAGATACGCAGTATTTT.

This clone was observed a single time. The chain employs TRBV21-1 and TRBJ2-5; TRBD2, the D gene given by the table, was not confirmed from the DNA. TRBV21-1 is noted as a pseudogene. The CDR3 has 14 residues. The DNA for the CDR3 is TGTGCCAGCACCCCTCCGGCGGGGAAAGAGACCCAGTACTTC. Amino acids: CASTPPAGKETQYF.

This chain uses TRBV5-6 with TRBJ1-5; D unclear. Germline loops: CDR1 SGHDT, CDR2 YYEEEE. This CDR3 contains 15 residues. V lost 2 bases and J 2 bases, leaving 11 bases between the germline ends. CDR3 nucleotides: TGTGCCAGCAGCTTTTCGGGGTTTGGCAATCAGCCCCAGCATTTT. Translated: CASSFSGFGNQPQHF.

This chain uses TRBV5-4 with TRBJ2-7; 13 bases agree with TRBD2. The CDR3 covers 16 residues. With 0 bases clipped from V and 4 bases from J, the junction kept 4 bases outside the gene matches. Germline CDR1 and CDR2: SGHNT and YYREEE (reference sequence). CDR3 residues: CASSLGLAGGFYEQYF. CDR3 sequence (DNA): TGTGCCAGCAGCTTGGGACTAGCGGGGGGTTTTTACGAGCAGTACTTC.

V is TRBV30 and J is TRBJ2-1; 9 bases are shared with TRBD2. Per the germline V gene, CDR1 is GTSNPN and CDR2 is SVGIG (reference sequence). The CDR3 runs 15 residues. V was clipped by 0 bases and J by 7 bases; unmatched bases: 7. The CDR3 bases are TGTGCCTGGAGTGTAGGCGGGGGGGTGGTTAATGAGCAGTTCTTC. Translating it yields CAWSVGGGVVNEQFF.

The chain employs TRBV10-3 and TRBJ2-2; 8 bases match TRBD2. The V gene end was trimmed by 4 bases and the J gene end by 6 bases; junction bases not matched to a gene: 1. CDR3 length: 13 amino acids. Germline V gene lookup returns CDR1 ENHRY and CDR2 SYGVKD. DNA of the CDR3: TGTGCCATCAGTGCGGGGGGGCCCGGGGAGCTGTTTTTT. This translates into CAISAGGPGELFF.

The genes are TRBV19 and TRBJ2-7; D perhaps matches TRBD1 (6 bases). Per the germline V gene, CDR1 is LNHDA and CDR2 is SQIVND (reference sequence). Trimming pared 2 bases from V and 2 bases from J, leaving 16 bases between. The CDR3 has 16 residues. DNA for the CDR3: TGTGCCAGTAGTATAACCATGCAGGGGCCTACCTACGAGCAGTACTTC. Translation: CASSITMQGPTYEQYF.

The chain carries TRBV6-5 and TRBJ2-2, with 8 bases aligning to TRBD1. Per the germline V gene, CDR1 is MNHEY and CDR2 is SVGAGI. This CDR3 spans 15 amino acids. The trim removed 10 bases at V and 1 base at J, leaving 8 bases unmatched. The CDR3: CAIAAGTGNTGELFF. For the CDR3, the DNA is TGTGCCATTGCCGCGGGGACAGGGAACACCGGGGAGCTGTTTTTT.

The count of this clone is one. V usage is TRBV14 and J usage is TRBJ2-7; D possibly corresponds to TRBD2 (6 bases). The CDR3 runs to 14 residues. With 4 bases removed from V and 3 bases from J, the gap between germline ends came to 13 bases. CDR1 SGHDN and CDR2 FVKESK come from the germline V gene. CDR3 bases: TGTGCCAGCAGCCTTGGGGGGAGCCTCTACGAGCAGTACTTC. Its translation: CASSLGGSLYEQYF.

The chain uses TRBV29-1 and TRBJ1-2, with D tentatively TRBD1 (6 bases). V lost 4 bases to trimming and J lost 6 bases, with 15 bases between them. CDR1 and CDR2 from the germline V gene are SQVTM and ANQGSEA. CDR3 length: 13 residues. The CDR3 here is CSVGQDTLDGYTF. The CDR3 DNA follows: TGCAGCGTTGGACAGGACACTTTAGATGGCTACACCTTC.